This entry concerns a single T cell receptor (beta chain). The data belong to a study of blood T cell repertoires in COVID-19. About the research overall: COVID-19 samples, acute and convalescent, were from the United States, Italy and Spain. PBMCs, B-cell-depleted T cells, or T cells were the source of the cDNA or gDNA that made up the material.

Trimming took 6 bases from V and 9 from J; bases not matched to a gene: 7. The CDR3 runs to 14 residues. Germline V gives CDR1 LNHDA, CDR2 SQIVND (reference sequence). TCRdb keeps only in-frame clones here, not all; method: immunoSEQ multiplex PCR. The table lists 40,000 to 45,000 clones, over 90% of them singletons. The receptor was derived from a human donor in a cohort sampled during active COVID-19. The rearrangement uses TRBV19 and TRBJ1-6; 8 bases are shared with TRBD1. Sequencing used peripheral blood. The CDR3 reads CASSPGQDISPLHF. CDR3 DNA sequence: TGTGCCAGTAGCCCGGGACAGGACATTTCACCCCTCCACTTT.